The 14 T cell receptor beta chains presented below share a single source sample, sequenced in a study of T-cell memory formation after mild COVID-19. TCRdb reprocessed the 5' RACE reads with MiXCR, giving one entry per CDR3 protein. The sample contains over 35,000 distinct CDR3 sequences, more than 9% of which appear only once. Sequenced input: PBMCs or a T cell subset sorted from them (not recorded which). The receptors stem from an adult woman who had mild COVID-19 (a few samples of this study predate the infection). Cell type and time point are not known.

This clonotype showed up just a few times. This chain joins TRBV3-1 and TRBJ2-1, with D tentatively TRBD2 (6 bases). Trimming shortened V by 0 bases and J by 4 bases, and 19 bases separated the two germline ends. The CDR3 extends over 18 amino acids. Germline V lookup: CDR1 LGHDT, CDR2 YNNKEL (reference sequence). CDR3 loop: CASSQERLSGERYNEQFF. The CDR3 bases are TGTGCCAGCAGCCAAGAAAGGTTATCGGGGGAGAGGTACAATGAGCAGTTCTTC.

Many counts were recorded for this clonotype. This chain joins TRBV29-1 and TRBJ1-1; 8 bases fit TRBD1. The germline CDR1 and CDR2 sequences are SQVTM and ANQGSEA. V gave up 4 bases and J gave up 7 bases; unmatched junction bases: 5. The CDR3 spans 12 residues. The CDR3 protein is CSVAGQAREAFF. DNA for the CDR3: TGCAGCGTTGCGGGACAGGCCCGTGAAGCTTTCTTT.

This clonotype came up many times. CDR3 region: CASSLTRYEQYF. In DNA, the CDR3 is TGTGCCAGCAGTTTAACTCGCTACGAGCAGTACTTC. The chain links TRBV12-3 or TRBV12-4 to TRBJ2-7; D ambiguous. V lost 2 bases and J lost 3, with 5 bases in between. This CDR3 is 12 amino acids long.

This clonotype was found a few times. The rearrangement joins TRBV27 to TRBJ2-3, with 9 bases fitting TRBD1. The germline V gene encodes CDR1 MNHEY and CDR2 SMNVEV (reference sequence). V trimming: 8 bases; J trimming: 5 bases; junction bases outside the gene matches: 11. This CDR3 contains 15 residues. DNA of the CDR3: TGTGCCAGCTCCACAGGGACAGGGTGGGGAGATACGCAGTATTTT. It encodes CASSTGTGWGDTQYF.

This clonotype was found a few times. The V gene is TRBV12-3 or TRBV12-4, the J gene TRBJ2-5; 11 bases fit TRBD2. The length of the CDR3 is 16 residues. The J segment lost 5 bases and the V segment lost 4 bases, leaving 9 bases of the junction unmatched. CDR3: CASSSTRLAGLETQYF. The DNA for the CDR3 is TGTGCCAGCAGTTCCACCCGACTAGCGGGGCTGGAGACCCAGTACTTC.

The rearrangement joins TRBV9 to TRBJ1-4, with D uncertain. This CDR3 has 14 residues. Germline V CDR1 and CDR2: SGDLS, YYNGEE. Trimming removed 1 base at V and 5 bases at J, with 9 bases between. CDR3: CASSVKGVNEKLFF. The CDR3, as DNA: TGTGCCAGCAGCGTAAAGGGAGTAAATGAAAAACTGTTTTTT.

This clonotype was seen a handful of times. V is TRBV13 and J is TRBJ2-1; D might be TRBD1 (6 bases). Germline-derived CDR1 and CDR2 are PRHDT and FYEKMQ (reference sequence). CDR3 length: 16 residues. V was trimmed by 0 bases and J by 1 base, leaving 10 bases between them. The CDR3, as DNA: TGTGCCAGCAGCTTAGGGGACAGAGGATCCTACAATGAGCAGTTCTTC. As protein: CASSLGDRGSYNEQFF.

The chain is built from TRBV6-5 and TRBJ2-5; 7 positions match TRBD1. The germline gives CDR1 MNHEY, CDR2 SVGAGI. V was pared by 4 bases and J by 8 bases, with 16 bases of the junction left unmatched. The CDR3 spans 16 residues. The CDR3, as DNA: TGTGCCAGCAGTTCCGGGACAGCCCTCCCGCAAGGCACCCAGTACTTC. Its translation: CASSSGTALPQGTQYF.

This clonotype has a count of ten or more. The gene calls are TRBV19 and TRBJ1-2; D is unclear. This CDR3 has 16 residues. Germline CDR1 and CDR2: LNHDA and SQIVND (reference sequence). V was trimmed by 3 bases and J by 8 bases, leaving 22 bases between them. CDR3 in amino acids: CASSIRQGSDTSGYTF. Here the CDR3 DNA reads TGTGCCAGTAGTATCCGTCAAGGATCCGATACGTCCGGCTACACCTTC.

CDR3 nucleotides: TGTGCCAGCAGCCACCTGGGACAGGGGGCCACAGATACGCAGTATTTT. Its translation is CASSHLGQGATDTQYF. The chain is built from TRBV3-1 and TRBJ2-3; TRBD1 matches 12 bases. Germline CDR1 and CDR2: LGHDT and YNNKEL (reference sequence). Losses at the gene ends were 3 bases for V and 2 bases for J; bases not matched to a gene: 3. This CDR3 is built from 16 residues.

A few counts support this clonotype. The chain links TRBV2 to TRBJ2-3; D not certain. Looked up from germline, CDR1 is SNHLY and CDR2 is FYNNEI. The CDR3 length is 12 residues. Trimming left V 3 bases short and J 6 bases short, with 7 bases between. The CDR3 DNA reads TGTGCCAGCAGTGACCCCAGGGATACGCAGTATTTT. This codes for CASSDPRDTQYF.

This clonotype turned up a few times. CDR3 protein: CASSLAGTVVGTEAFF. CDR3 sequence (DNA): TGTGCCAGCAGTTTAGCGGGCACAGTTGTTGGCACTGAAGCTTTCTTT. The rearrangement uses TRBV12-3 or TRBV12-4 and TRBJ1-1, with D unclear. CDR3 length: 16 amino acids. Trimming stripped 0 bases from V and 4 bases from J, with 15 bases between.

This clonotype was detected many times. This rearrangement joins TRBV19 to TRBJ2-7; D gene uncertain. V lost 7 bases, J lost 0 bases, and 19 bases lay in between. There are 16 residues in the CDR3. Germline CDR1 LNHDA, CDR2 SQIVND (reference sequence). Written as DNA, the CDR3 is TGTGCCAGTAAGGACGTATCAGTGACGAGCTCCTACGAGCAGTACTTC. This sequence encodes CASKDVSVTSSYEQYF.

This clonotype was observed at least ten times. The chain has TRBV6-6 and TRBJ2-3, with 8 bases matching TRBD2. Per the germline V gene, CDR1 is MNHNY and CDR2 is SVGAGI (reference sequence). Trimming removed 5 bases from V and 0 bases from J; junction bases left unmatched: 4. This CDR3 contains 15 residues. Here the CDR3 DNA reads TGTGCCAGCAGTCCGGGGGGGCCCAGCACAGATACGCAGTATTTT. This gives the protein CASSPGGPSTDTQYF.